This TCR beta chain was captured in a study of T cell repertoires in cytomegalovirus infection. Turning to the study itself: HLA-B-restricted CMV epitopes that are well studied were used alongside recently identified HLA-C-restricted ones. Carrying CMV and the relevant HLA type showed in public TCR beta signatures. Study outcomes and limitations: There were HLA-C-restricted CMV-specific TCR beta clonotypes dominating the ex vivo response. The study identified carriers of CMV plus the relevant HLA from cumulative public TCR beta family frequency.

After removal of 6 bases from V and 1 base from J, the junction contained 7 bases not matched to a gene. The CDR3 is 16 residues long. The germline CDR1 and CDR2 sequences are SNHLY and FYNNEI. A remark on this clonotype: Its cognate antigen is unknown.

TCRdb passed the reads through MiXCR, listing each CDR3 protein once. Here the sample spans approximately 280,000 distinct CDR3 sequences, 22% being singletons. Material: cultured PBMCs, obtained from culture after CMV antigen stimulation. The chain carries TRBV2 and TRBJ2-2; TRBD1 aligns across 8 bases. The clonotype originates from a human donor in good health (CMV status not recorded). Some clones in this sample may be carry-over from other donors' samples. DNA for the CDR3: TGTGCCAGCAGCCCTGGGGACAGGAGGAACACCGGGGAGCTGTTTTTT. Translating it yields CASSPGDRRNTGELFF.